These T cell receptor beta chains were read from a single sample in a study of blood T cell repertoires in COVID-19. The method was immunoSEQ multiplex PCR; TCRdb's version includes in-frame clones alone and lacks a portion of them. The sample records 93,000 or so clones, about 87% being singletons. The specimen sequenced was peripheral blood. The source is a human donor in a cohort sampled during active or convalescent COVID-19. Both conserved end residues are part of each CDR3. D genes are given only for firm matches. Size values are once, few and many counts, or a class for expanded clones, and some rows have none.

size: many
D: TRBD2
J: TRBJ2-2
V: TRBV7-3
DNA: TGTGCCAGCAGCCCTTGGGTAGCGGGGACTCACACCGGGGAGCTGTTTTTT
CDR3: CASSPWVAGTHTGELFF

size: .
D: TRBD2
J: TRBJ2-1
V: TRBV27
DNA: TGTGCCAGCAGTCTTAACGGGGGGGATGAGCAGTTCTTC
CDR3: CASSLNGGDEQFF

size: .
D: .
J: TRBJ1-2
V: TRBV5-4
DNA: TGTGCCAGCAGCTTACAAGGCCCGGAGGGCTACACCTTC
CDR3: CASSLQGPEGYTF

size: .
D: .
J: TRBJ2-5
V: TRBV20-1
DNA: TGCAGTGCTAGTAAAATATCGGTTGTACGGACACAAGAGACCCAGTACTTC
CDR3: CSASKISVVRTQETQYF

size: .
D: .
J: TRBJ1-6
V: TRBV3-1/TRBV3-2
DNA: TGTGCCAGCAGCCAAGATGCCCTGAGAAGCTCCTATAATTCACCCCTCCACTTT
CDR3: CASSQDALRSSYNSPLHF

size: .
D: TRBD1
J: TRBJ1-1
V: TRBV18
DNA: TGTGCCAGCTCAGAAGCCGGGACAGGGGTCACTGAAGCTTTCTTT
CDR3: CASSEAGTGVTEAFF

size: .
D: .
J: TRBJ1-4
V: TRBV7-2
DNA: TGTGCCAGCAGCTACGGACAGCTACGGGAAAAACTGTTTTTT
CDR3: CASSYGQLREKLFF

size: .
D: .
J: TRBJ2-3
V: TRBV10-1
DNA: TGCGCCAGCAGTCGACAGTACACAGATACGCAGTATTTT
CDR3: CASSRQYTDTQYF

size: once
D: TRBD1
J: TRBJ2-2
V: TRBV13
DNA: TGTGCCAGCAGCTCCCGGGACAGGGGTTCGAACACCGGGGAGCTGTTTTTT
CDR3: CASSSRDRGSNTGELFF

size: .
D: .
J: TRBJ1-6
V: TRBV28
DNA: TGTGCCAGCAGTAAGACAGCCTCCTATAATTCACCCCTCCACTTT
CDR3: CASSKTASYNSPLHF

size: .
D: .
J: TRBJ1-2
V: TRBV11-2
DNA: TGTGCCAGCAGCTCCGAGGGGGATGGCTACACCTTC
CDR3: CASSSEGDGYTF

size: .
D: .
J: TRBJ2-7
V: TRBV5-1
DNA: TGCGCCAGCCACGAGACAGGATCCTACGAGCAGTACTTC
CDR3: CASHETGSYEQYF

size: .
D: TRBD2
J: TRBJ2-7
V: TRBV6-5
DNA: TGTGCCAGCACCCGCGAGCGGGGATCAACCTACGAGCAGTACTTC
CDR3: CASTRERGSTYEQYF

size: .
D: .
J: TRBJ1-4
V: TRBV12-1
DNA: TGTGCCAGCAGCTCCCGACATGCGCCTAATGAAAAACTGTTTTTT
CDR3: CASSSRHAPNEKLFF

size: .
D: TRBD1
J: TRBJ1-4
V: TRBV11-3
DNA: TGTGCCAGCAGCCCTCTCAGGGGGCGAGGAGAAAAACTGTTTTTT
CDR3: CASSPLRGRGEKLFF

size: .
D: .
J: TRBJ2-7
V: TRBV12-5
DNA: TGTGCTAGTGCTATTGTTGGGGGGACAGCGAGGCTCTTC
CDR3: CASAIVGGTARLF

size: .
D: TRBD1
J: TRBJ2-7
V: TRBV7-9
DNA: TGTGCCAGCAGCAGGCCCGGGGACAGCTACGAGCAGTACTTC
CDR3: CASSRPGDSYEQYF

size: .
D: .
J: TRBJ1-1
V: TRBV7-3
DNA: TGTGCCAGCAGCTTAATGGGGGGGATGAACACTGAAGCTTTCTTT
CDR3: CASSLMGGMNTEAFF

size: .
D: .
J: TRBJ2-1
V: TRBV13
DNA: TGTGCCAGCACCTACATTGTGGAGGCCTACAATGAGCAGTTCTTC
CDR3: CASTYIVEAYNEQFF

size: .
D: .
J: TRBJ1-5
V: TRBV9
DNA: TGTGCCAGCAGCTTATCAGGGCAGGGGCAGCCCCAGCATTTT
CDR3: CASSLSGQGQPQHF

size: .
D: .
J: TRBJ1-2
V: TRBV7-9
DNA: TGTGCCAGCAGCTTATCCAGGGGAGCTAACTATGGCTACACCTTC
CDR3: CASSLSRGANYGYTF

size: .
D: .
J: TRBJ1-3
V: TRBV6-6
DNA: TGTGCCAGCAGTTACCCCACCGAGAGCTCTGGAAACACCATATATTTT
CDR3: CASSYPTESSGNTIYF